A selection of T cell receptor beta chains follows, all from one sample in a study of shared clonotypes between healthy human individuals. Here immunoSEQ multiplex PCR was the method, and the copy in TCRdb shows in-frame clones only, minus some. The sample comprises about 610,000 clones, approximately 97% of which are singletons, and less than 0.065% rests with the top ten. The sequenced sample was naive CD4+ T cells sorted from blood. The receptors come from a woman under 40 in good health. Both conserved end residues are part of each CDR3. A D gene is named only where the DNA matches it firmly. The size field is filled for only some rows; it gives once, few, many or a size class.

v_call: TRBV18
clone_size: NA
d_call: NA
j_call: TRBJ1-4
cdr3_aa: CASSEQGVTNEKLFF
cdr3_nt: TGTGCCAGCTCAGAACAAGGAGTGACTAATGAAAAACTGTTTTTT

v_call: TRBV5-1
clone_size: NA
d_call: TRBD2
j_call: TRBJ2-5
cdr3_aa: CASSLDLAGGGYQYF
cdr3_nt: TGCGCCAGCAGCTTGGATCTAGCGGGAGGTGGTTACCAGTACTTC

v_call: TRBV25-1
clone_size: NA
d_call: TRBD2
j_call: TRBJ2-5
cdr3_aa: CASSEYSGTRGETQYF
cdr3_nt: TGTGCCAGCAGTGAATACTCCGGGACTAGGGGAGAGACCCAGTACTTC

v_call: TRBV6-1
clone_size: few
d_call: NA
j_call: TRBJ2-7
cdr3_aa: CASSASSYEQYF
cdr3_nt: TGTGCCAGCAGTGCCAGCTCCTACGAGCAGTACTTC

v_call: TRBV4-1
clone_size: NA
d_call: TRBD1
j_call: TRBJ2-4
cdr3_aa: CASSRADGQGYIQYF
cdr3_nt: TGCGCCAGCAGCCGAGCAGACGGACAGGGGTACATTCAGTACTTC

v_call: TRBV5-1
clone_size: NA
d_call: TRBD2
j_call: TRBJ2-5
cdr3_aa: CASSNRLAGETQYF
cdr3_nt: TGCGCCAGCAGCAATCGACTAGCTGGGGAGACCCAGTACTTC

v_call: TRBV18
clone_size: NA
d_call: NA
j_call: TRBJ2-7
cdr3_aa: CASSSTTGEEQYF
cdr3_nt: TGTGCCAGCTCATCTACCACGGGGGAAGAGCAGTACTTC

v_call: TRBV7-6
clone_size: NA
d_call: TRBD1
j_call: TRBJ1-1
cdr3_aa: CASSLWDRALQTEAFF
cdr3_nt: TGTGCCAGCAGCTTATGGGACAGGGCATTACAAACTGAAGCTTTCTTT

v_call: TRBV6-5
clone_size: NA
d_call: NA
j_call: TRBJ2-1
cdr3_aa: CASSYPHKSSYNEQFF
cdr3_nt: TGTGCCAGCAGTTACCCCCACAAGAGCTCCTACAATGAGCAGTTCTTC

v_call: TRBV5-4
clone_size: NA
d_call: TRBD1
j_call: TRBJ1-4
cdr3_aa: CASSIPGQGENNEKLFF
cdr3_nt: TGTGCCAGCAGCATACCGGGACAGGGGGAAAATAATGAAAAACTGTTTTTT

v_call: TRBV20-1
clone_size: few
d_call: NA
j_call: TRBJ2-7
cdr3_aa: CSARLPYEQYF
cdr3_nt: TGCAGTGCTAGACTTCCCTACGAGCAGTACTTC

v_call: TRBV27
clone_size: NA
d_call: NA
j_call: TRBJ1-3
cdr3_aa: CASSSLTGPSWHIYF
cdr3_nt: TGTGCCAGCAGTTCTCTGACAGGTCCTTCCTGGCACATATATTTT

v_call: TRBV12-1
clone_size: once
d_call: NA
j_call: TRBJ2-1
cdr3_aa: CASSFLLAGVHNEQFF
cdr3_nt: TGTGCCAGCAGCTTTCTACTAGCGGGAGTACACAATGAGCAGTTCTTC

v_call: TRBV13
clone_size: NA
d_call: NA
j_call: TRBJ2-7
cdr3_aa: CASSSQGPHEQYF
cdr3_nt: TGTGCCAGCAGCTCCCAGGGCCCCCACGAGCAGTACTTC

v_call: TRBV28
clone_size: NA
d_call: TRBD2
j_call: TRBJ2-1
cdr3_aa: CASSMSGLVSFWSWEFF
cdr3_nt: TGTGCCAGCAGTATGTCGGGACTAGTAAGTTTTTGGAGCTGGGAGTTCTTC

v_call: TRBV25-1
clone_size: NA
d_call: TRBD1
j_call: TRBJ1-2
cdr3_aa: CASSGAPFTTGGGGYTF
cdr3_nt: TGTGCCAGCTCCGGAGCCCCCTTTACGACAGGGGGCGGTGGCTACACCTTC

v_call: TRBV5-1
clone_size: NA
d_call: TRBD2
j_call: TRBJ2-1
cdr3_aa: CASFPQGGVSGRRNEQFF
cdr3_nt: TGCGCCAGCTTCCCCCAGGGGGGGGTTAGCGGGAGGAGGAATGAGCAGTTCTTC

v_call: TRBV28
clone_size: NA
d_call: TRBD1
j_call: TRBJ2-7
cdr3_aa: CASSLLGTGKYEQYF
cdr3_nt: TGTGCCAGCAGTTTATTGGGGACAGGCAAATACGAGCAGTACTTC

v_call: TRBV10-3
clone_size: NA
d_call: NA
j_call: TRBJ2-3
cdr3_aa: CAISESTGFTDTQYF
cdr3_nt: TGTGCCATCAGTGAATCGACGGGCTTCACAGATACGCAGTATTTT

v_call: TRBV5-1
clone_size: NA
d_call: NA
j_call: TRBJ2-5
cdr3_aa: CASSFDSRETQYF
cdr3_nt: TGCGCCAGCAGCTTTGACTCCCGGGAGACCCAGTACTTC

v_call: TRBV28
clone_size: NA
d_call: NA
j_call: TRBJ1-5
cdr3_aa: CASSLGGTGYQPQHF
cdr3_nt: TGTGCCAGCAGTTTAGGTGGTACTGGATATCAGCCCCAGCATTTT

v_call: TRBV27
clone_size: NA
d_call: TRBD2
j_call: TRBJ2-3
cdr3_aa: CASTWGGPGTDTQYF
cdr3_nt: TGTGCCAGTACGTGGGGAGGGCCAGGGACAGATACGCAGTATTTT

v_call: TRBV28
clone_size: NA
d_call: NA
j_call: TRBJ2-1
cdr3_aa: CASSSGHYNEQFF
cdr3_nt: TGTGCCAGCAGTTCGGGACACTACAATGAGCAGTTCTTC

v_call: TRBV28
clone_size: NA
d_call: TRBD1
j_call: TRBJ1-1
cdr3_aa: CASVSTGSFTEAFF
cdr3_nt: TGTGCCAGCGTCTCGACAGGGTCTTTCACTGAAGCTTTCTTT

v_call: TRBV28
clone_size: NA
d_call: NA
j_call: TRBJ2-7
cdr3_aa: CASSSSYEQYF
cdr3_nt: TGTGCCAGCAGTTCCTCTTACGAGCAGTACTTC

v_call: TRBV6-6
clone_size: few
d_call: NA
j_call: TRBJ1-5
cdr3_aa: CASSYGDQPQHF
cdr3_nt: TGTGCCAGCAGTTACGGGGATCAGCCCCAGCATTTT

v_call: TRBV27
clone_size: NA
d_call: TRBD1
j_call: TRBJ2-7
cdr3_aa: CASRPTGTGIYEQYF
cdr3_nt: TGTGCCAGCAGACCTACCGGGACAGGTATCTACGAGCAGTACTTC

v_call: TRBV6-1
clone_size: NA
d_call: NA
j_call: TRBJ2-2
cdr3_aa: CASSPTSPGELFF
cdr3_nt: TGTGCCAGCAGCCCGACTAGTCCCGGGGAGCTGTTTTTT

v_call: TRBV30
clone_size: NA
d_call: NA
j_call: TRBJ2-1
cdr3_aa: CASLAGGEQFF
cdr3_nt: TGTGCCTCTTTAGCAGGAGGTGAGCAGTTCTTC

v_call: TRBV7-2
clone_size: NA
d_call: NA
j_call: TRBJ1-5
cdr3_aa: CASRTRGNNQPQHF
cdr3_nt: TGTGCCAGCAGGACCAGGGGAAACAATCAGCCCCAGCATTTT

v_call: TRBV10-3
clone_size: NA
d_call: TRBD1
j_call: TRBJ1-4
cdr3_aa: CAISESADRATDDEKLFF
cdr3_nt: TGTGCCATCAGTGAGTCTGCGGACAGGGCTACAGATGATGAAAAACTGTTTTTT

v_call: TRBV7-9
clone_size: once
d_call: NA
j_call: TRBJ2-7
cdr3_aa: CASSFSGISSYEQYF
cdr3_nt: TGTGCCAGCAGCTTTTCAGGGATAAGCTCCTACGAGCAGTACTTC

v_call: TRBV5-1
clone_size: NA
d_call: TRBD2
j_call: TRBJ2-1
cdr3_aa: CASSLASGGYNEQFF
cdr3_nt: TGCGCCAGCAGCTTGGCTAGCGGGGGTTACAATGAGCAGTTCTTC

v_call: TRBV5-6
clone_size: NA
d_call: TRBD2
j_call: TRBJ2-7
cdr3_aa: CAIPHRTSGFPGTYEQYF
cdr3_nt: TGTGCCATCCCCCACCGGACTAGCGGGTTCCCCGGGACCTACGAGCAGTACTTC

v_call: TRBV15
clone_size: NA
d_call: NA
j_call: TRBJ1-2
cdr3_aa: CATSRELQGPIYGYTF
cdr3_nt: TGTGCCACCAGCAGAGAACTTCAGGGGCCTATCTATGGCTACACCTTC

v_call: TRBV6-6
clone_size: NA
d_call: TRBD2
j_call: TRBJ2-1
cdr3_aa: CASSYGTSGNVNEQFF
cdr3_nt: TGTGCCAGCAGTTACGGAACTAGCGGGAACGTCAATGAGCAGTTCTTC

v_call: TRBV6-4
clone_size: NA
d_call: TRBD2
j_call: TRBJ2-1
cdr3_aa: CASSDSGTSGINEQFF
cdr3_nt: TGTGCCAGCAGTGACTCCGGGACTAGCGGGATAAATGAGCAGTTCTTC

v_call: TRBV5-1
clone_size: NA
d_call: TRBD2
j_call: TRBJ2-2
cdr3_aa: CASSRGLAASTGELFF
cdr3_nt: TGCGCCAGCAGCAGGGGACTAGCGGCTAGCACCGGGGAGCTGTTTTTT

v_call: TRBV29-1
clone_size: once
d_call: NA
j_call: TRBJ2-1
cdr3_aa: CSVSFMGAYNEQFF
cdr3_nt: TGCAGCGTCTCCTTTATGGGGGCTTACAATGAGCAGTTCTTC

v_call: TRBV2
clone_size: once
d_call: NA
j_call: TRBJ1-3
cdr3_aa: CASSGTATSGNTIYF
cdr3_nt: TGTGCCAGCAGTGGGACAGCCACCTCTGGAAACACCATATATTTT

v_call: TRBV5-4
clone_size: NA
d_call: NA
j_call: TRBJ1-1
cdr3_aa: CASSLGGIGNTEAFF
cdr3_nt: TGTGCCAGCAGCTTGGGGGGGATCGGGAACACTGAAGCTTTCTTT

v_call: TRBV18
clone_size: once
d_call: NA
j_call: TRBJ2-7
cdr3_aa: CASSPRAQEVEQYF
cdr3_nt: TGTGCCAGCTCACCCAGGGCGCAGGAGGTCGAGCAGTACTTC

v_call: TRBV6-5
clone_size: NA
d_call: NA
j_call: TRBJ2-2
cdr3_aa: CASSSDRYTGELFF
cdr3_nt: TGTGCCAGCAGCTCGGACAGATACACCGGGGAGCTGTTTTTT

v_call: TRBV9
clone_size: once
d_call: NA
j_call: TRBJ2-3
cdr3_aa: CASSGNVVDTQYF
cdr3_nt: TGTGCCAGCAGCGGTAACGTAGTAGATACGCAGTATTTT

v_call: TRBV14
clone_size: NA
d_call: NA
j_call: TRBJ2-7
cdr3_aa: CASSRIRATNEQYF
cdr3_nt: TGTGCCAGCAGCCGCATAAGGGCCACTAACGAGCAGTACTTC